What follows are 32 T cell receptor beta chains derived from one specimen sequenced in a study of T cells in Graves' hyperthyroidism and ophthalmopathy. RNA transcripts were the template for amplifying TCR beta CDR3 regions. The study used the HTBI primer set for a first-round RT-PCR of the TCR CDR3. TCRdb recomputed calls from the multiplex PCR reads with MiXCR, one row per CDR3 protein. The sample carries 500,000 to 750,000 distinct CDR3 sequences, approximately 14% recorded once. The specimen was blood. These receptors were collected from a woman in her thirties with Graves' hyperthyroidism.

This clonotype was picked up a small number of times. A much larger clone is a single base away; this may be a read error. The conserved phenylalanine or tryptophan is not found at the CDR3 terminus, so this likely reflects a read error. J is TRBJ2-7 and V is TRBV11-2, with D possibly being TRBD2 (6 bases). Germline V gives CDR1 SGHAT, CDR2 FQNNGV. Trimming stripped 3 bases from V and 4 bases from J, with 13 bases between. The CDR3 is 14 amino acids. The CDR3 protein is CASSFSVADYEQYL. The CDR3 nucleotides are TGTGCCAGCAGCTTTTCGGTAGCGGATTACGAGCAGTACCTC.

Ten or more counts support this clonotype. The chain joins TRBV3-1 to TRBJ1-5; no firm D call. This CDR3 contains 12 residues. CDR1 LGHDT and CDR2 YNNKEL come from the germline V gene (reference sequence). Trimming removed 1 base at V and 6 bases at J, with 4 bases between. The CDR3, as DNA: TGTGCCAGCAGCCAAGGGATTCAGCCCCAGCATTTT. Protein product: CASSQGIQPQHF. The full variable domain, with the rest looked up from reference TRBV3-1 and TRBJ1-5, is DTAVSQTPKYLVTQMGNDKSIKCEQNLGHDTMYWYKQDSKKFLKIMFSYNNKELIINETVPNRFSPKSPDKAHLNLHINSLELGDSAVYFCASSQGIQPQHFGDGTRLSIL.

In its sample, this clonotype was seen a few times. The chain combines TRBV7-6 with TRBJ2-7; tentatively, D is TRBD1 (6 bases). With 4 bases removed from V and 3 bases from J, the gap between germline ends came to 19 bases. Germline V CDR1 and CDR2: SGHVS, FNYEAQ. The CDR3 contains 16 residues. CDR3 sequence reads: CASSSVQGSNLYEQYF. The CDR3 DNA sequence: TGTGCCAGCAGCTCAGTTCAGGGGTCTAACCTCTACGAGCAGTACTTC. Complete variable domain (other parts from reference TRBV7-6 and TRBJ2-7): GAGVSQSPRYKVTKRGQDVALRCDPISGHVSLYWYRQALGQGPEFLTYFNYEAQQDKSGLPNDRFSAERPEGSISTLTIQRTEQRDSAMYRCASSSVQGSNLYEQYFGPGTRLTVT.

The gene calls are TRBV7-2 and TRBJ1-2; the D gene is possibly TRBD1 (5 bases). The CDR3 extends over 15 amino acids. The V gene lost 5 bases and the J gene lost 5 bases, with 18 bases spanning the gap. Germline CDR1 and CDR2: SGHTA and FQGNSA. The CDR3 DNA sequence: TGTGCCAGCAGCCCAGGGAGGGCTGGGGGGTATGGCTACACCTTC. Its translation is CASSPGRAGGYGYTF.

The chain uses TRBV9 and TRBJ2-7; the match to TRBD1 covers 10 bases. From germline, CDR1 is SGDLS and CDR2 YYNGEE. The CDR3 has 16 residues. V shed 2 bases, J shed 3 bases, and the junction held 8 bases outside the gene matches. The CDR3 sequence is CASSVAGQGYLYEQYF. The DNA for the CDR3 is TGTGCCAGCAGCGTCGCGGGACAGGGGTACCTCTACGAGCAGTACTTC.

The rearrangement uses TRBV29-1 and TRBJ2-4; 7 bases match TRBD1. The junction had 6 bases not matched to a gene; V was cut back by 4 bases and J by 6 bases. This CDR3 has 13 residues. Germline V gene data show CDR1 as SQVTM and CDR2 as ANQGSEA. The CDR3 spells CSVASHRGNIQYF. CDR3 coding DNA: TGCAGCGTTGCCTCCCACAGGGGAAACATTCAGTACTTC.

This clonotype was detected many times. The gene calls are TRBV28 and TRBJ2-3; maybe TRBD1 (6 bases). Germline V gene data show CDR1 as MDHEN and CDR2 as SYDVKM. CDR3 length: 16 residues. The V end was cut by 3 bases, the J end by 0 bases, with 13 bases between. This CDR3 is CASSLRGQLSTDTQYF. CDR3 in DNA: TGTGCCAGCAGTTTGAGGGGACAACTGAGCACAGATACGCAGTATTTT.

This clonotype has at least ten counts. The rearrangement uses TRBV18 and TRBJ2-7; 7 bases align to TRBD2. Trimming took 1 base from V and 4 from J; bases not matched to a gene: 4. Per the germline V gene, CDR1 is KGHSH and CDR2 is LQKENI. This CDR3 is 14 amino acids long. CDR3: CASSPQREEYEQYF. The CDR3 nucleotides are TGTGCCAGCTCACCACAGCGGGAAGAATACGAGCAGTACTTC.

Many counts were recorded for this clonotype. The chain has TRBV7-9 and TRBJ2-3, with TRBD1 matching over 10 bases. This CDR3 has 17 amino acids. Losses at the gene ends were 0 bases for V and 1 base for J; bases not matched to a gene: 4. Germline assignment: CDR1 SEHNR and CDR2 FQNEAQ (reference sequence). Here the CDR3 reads CASSLAGTGDGTDTQYF. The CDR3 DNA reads TGTGCCAGCAGCTTAGCCGGGACAGGGGATGGCACAGATACGCAGTATTTT.

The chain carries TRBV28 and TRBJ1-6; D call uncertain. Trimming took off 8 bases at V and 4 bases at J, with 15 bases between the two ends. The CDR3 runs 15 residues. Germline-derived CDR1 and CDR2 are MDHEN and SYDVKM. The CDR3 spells CASGRSRGYNSPLHF. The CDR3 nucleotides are TGTGCCAGCGGGAGGTCGCGGGGATATAATTCACCCCTCCACTTT.

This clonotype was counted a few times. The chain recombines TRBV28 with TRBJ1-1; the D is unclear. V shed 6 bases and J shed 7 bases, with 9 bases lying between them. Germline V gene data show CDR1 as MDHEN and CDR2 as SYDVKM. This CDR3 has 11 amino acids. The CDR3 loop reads CASRLEVEAFF. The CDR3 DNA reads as TGTGCCAGCAGGCTGGAGGTTGAAGCTTTCTTT.

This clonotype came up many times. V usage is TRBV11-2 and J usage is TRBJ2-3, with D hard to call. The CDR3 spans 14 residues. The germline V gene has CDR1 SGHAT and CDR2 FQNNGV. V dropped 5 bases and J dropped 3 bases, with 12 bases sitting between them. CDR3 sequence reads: CASSVLLRTDTQYF. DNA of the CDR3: TGTGCCAGCAGCGTCCTCCTCCGGACAGATACGCAGTATTTT.

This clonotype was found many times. As DNA, the CDR3 is TGTGCCAGCAGTAAAACAACAGGGACCAAGAGCACAGATACGCAGTATTTT. It encodes CASSKTTGTKSTDTQYF. The gene calls are TRBV27 and TRBJ2-3; a weak D match, TRBD1 (6 bases). Germline CDR1 reads MNHEY; CDR2 reads SMNVEV (reference sequence). This CDR3 spans 17 amino acids. With 5 bases removed from V and 0 bases from J, the gap between germline ends came to 18 bases.

Here the CDR3 reads CASSDAGTSGSYEQYF. In nucleotides, the CDR3 is TGCGCCAGCAGTGACGCCGGGACTAGCGGGAGCTACGAGCAGTACTTC. This chain joins TRBV10-2 and TRBJ2-7; 14 bases map to TRBD2. J gave up 3 bases and V 3 bases, and 4 bases lay outside the gene matches. Germline loops: CDR1 WSHSY, CDR2 SAAADI. This CDR3 is built from 16 residues.

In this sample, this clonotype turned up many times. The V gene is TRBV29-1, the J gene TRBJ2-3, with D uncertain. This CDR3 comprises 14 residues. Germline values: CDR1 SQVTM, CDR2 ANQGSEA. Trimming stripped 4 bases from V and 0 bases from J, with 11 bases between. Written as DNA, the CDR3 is TGCAGCGTTGCTTGGACGCCTAGCACAGATACGCAGTATTTT. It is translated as CSVAWTPSTDTQYF.

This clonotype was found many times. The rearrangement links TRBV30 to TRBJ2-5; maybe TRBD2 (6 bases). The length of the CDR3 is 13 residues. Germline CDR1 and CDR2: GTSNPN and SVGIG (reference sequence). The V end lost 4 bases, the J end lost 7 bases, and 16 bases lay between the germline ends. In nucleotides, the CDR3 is TGTGCCTGGACCCGCGCGGGACTCGGGACCCAGTACTTC. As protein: CAWTRAGLGTQYF. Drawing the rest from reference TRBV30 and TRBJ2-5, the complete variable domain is SQTIHQWPATLVQPVGSPLSLECTVEGTSNPNLYWYRQAAGRGLQLLFYSVGIGQISSEVPQNLSASRPQDRQFILSSKKLLLSDSGFYLCAWTRAGLGTQYFGPGTRLLVL.

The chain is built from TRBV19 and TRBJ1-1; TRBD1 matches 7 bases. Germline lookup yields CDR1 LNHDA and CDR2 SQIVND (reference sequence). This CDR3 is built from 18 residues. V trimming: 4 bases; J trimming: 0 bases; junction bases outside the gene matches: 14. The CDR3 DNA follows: TGTGCCAGTAGTACCGGGCCAGACAGGGTCTATTTGAACACTGAAGCTTTCTTT. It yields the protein CASSTGPDRVYLNTEAFF.

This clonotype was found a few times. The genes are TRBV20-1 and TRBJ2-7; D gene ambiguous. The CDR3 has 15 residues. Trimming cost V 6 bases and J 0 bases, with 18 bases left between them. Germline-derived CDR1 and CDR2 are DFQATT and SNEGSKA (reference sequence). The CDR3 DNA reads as TGCAGTGCCGAGAGGCCCTACTCGAACTCCTACGAGCAGTACTTC. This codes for CSAERPYSNSYEQYF.

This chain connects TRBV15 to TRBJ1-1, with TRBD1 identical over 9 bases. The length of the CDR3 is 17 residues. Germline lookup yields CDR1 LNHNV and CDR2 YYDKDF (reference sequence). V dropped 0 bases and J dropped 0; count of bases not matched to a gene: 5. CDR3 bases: TGTGCCACCAGCAGAGAAGGGACAGGGCTAATGAACACTGAAGCTTTCTTT. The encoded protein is CATSREGTGLMNTEAFF.

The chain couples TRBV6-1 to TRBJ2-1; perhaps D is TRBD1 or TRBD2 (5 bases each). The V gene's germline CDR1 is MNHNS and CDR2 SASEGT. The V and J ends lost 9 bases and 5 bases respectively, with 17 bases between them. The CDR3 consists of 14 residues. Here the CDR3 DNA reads TGTGCCAGTCAATGGCAGGGACGTCACAATGAGCAGTTCTTC. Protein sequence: CASQWQGRHNEQFF.

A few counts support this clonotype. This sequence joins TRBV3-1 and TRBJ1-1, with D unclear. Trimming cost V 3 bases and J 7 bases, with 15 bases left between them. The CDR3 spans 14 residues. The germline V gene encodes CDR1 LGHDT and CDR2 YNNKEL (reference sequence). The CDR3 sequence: CASSQLVGFGEAFF. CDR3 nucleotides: TGTGCCAGCAGCCAGCTGGTCGGGTTTGGTGAAGCTTTCTTT.

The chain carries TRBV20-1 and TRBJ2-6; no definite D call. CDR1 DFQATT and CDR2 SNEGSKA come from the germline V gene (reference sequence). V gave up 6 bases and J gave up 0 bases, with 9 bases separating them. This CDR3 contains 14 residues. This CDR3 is CSAVHSSGANVLTF. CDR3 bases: TGCAGTGCGGTCCATAGCTCTGGGGCCAACGTCCTGACTTTC.

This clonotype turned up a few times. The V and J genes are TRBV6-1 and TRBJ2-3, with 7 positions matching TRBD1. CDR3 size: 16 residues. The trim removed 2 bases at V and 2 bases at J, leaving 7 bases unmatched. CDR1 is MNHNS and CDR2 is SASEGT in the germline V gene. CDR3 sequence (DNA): TGTGCCAGCAGTGAAAGGGGGCGCCGATCCACAGATACGCAGTATTTT. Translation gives CASSERGRRSTDTQYF.

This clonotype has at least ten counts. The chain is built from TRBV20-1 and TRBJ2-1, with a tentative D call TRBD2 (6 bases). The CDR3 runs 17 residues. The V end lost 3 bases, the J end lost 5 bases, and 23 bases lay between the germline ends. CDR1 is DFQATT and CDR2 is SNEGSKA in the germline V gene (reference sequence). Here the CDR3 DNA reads TGCAGTGCTAGTAGGTCGGTTGAGTGGGAGGCTCACAATGAGCAGTTCTTC. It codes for CSASRSVEWEAHNEQFF.

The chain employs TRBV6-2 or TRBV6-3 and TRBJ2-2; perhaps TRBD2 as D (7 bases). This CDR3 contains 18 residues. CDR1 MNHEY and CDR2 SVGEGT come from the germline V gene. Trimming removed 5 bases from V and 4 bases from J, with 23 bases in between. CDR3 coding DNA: TGTGCCAGCAGTAACCACGAAAGCGGGGAGGGGGTCACCGGGGAGCTGTTTTTT. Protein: CASSNHESGEGVTGELFF.

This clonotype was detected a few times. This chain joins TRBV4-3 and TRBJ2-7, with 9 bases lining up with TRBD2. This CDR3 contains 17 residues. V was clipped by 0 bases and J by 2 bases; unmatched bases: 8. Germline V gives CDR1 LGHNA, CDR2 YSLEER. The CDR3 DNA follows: TGCGCCAGCAGCCAAGAGACCCATAGCGGGAGCCCCTACGAGCAGTACTTC. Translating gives CASSQETHSGSPYEQYF.

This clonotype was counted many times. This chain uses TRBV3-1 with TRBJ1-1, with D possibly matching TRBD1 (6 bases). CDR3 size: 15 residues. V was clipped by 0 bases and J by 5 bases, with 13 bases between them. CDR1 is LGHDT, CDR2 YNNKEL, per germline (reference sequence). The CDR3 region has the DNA TGTGCCAGCAGCCAAGACAGGGGTTTTGGAACTGAAGCTTTCTTT. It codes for CASSQDRGFGTEAFF.

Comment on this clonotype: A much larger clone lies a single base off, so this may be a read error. The CDR3 region is CSSSLHTPGRQETQYF. The CDR3 DNA reads TGTTCCAGCAGCCTACACACCCCAGGGAGGCAAGAGACCCAGTACTTC. The chain is built from TRBV6-1 and TRBJ2-5; D might be TRBD2 (6 bases). From germline, CDR1 is MNHNS and CDR2 SASEGT. The CDR3 contains 16 residues.

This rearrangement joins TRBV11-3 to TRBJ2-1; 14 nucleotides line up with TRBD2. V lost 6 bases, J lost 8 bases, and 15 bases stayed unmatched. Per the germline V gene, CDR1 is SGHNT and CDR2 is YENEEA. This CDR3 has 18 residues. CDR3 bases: TGTGCCAGCAGTCCTGGGACTAGCGGGAGTGGGTTTAAAGATGAGCAGTTCTTC. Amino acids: CASSPGTSGSGFKDEQFF. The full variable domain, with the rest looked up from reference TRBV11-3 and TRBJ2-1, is EAGVVQSPRYKIIEKKQPVAFWCNPISGHNTLYWYLQNLGQGPELLIRYENEEAVDDSQLPKDRFSAERLKGVDSTLKIQPAELGDSAVYLCASSPGTSGSGFKDEQFFGPGTRLTVL.

The CDR3 DNA reads as TGTGCCAGCTCACCATCCCTCGCTAGCATTACCTACGAGCAGTACTTC. It is translated as CASSPSLASITYEQYF. The genes are TRBV18 and TRBJ2-7; a possible D gene is TRBD2 (5 bases). Trimming shortened V by 2 bases and J by 2 bases, and 16 bases separated the two germline ends. Per the germline V gene, CDR1 is KGHSH and CDR2 is LQKENI. This CDR3 is 16 amino acids long.

DNA for the CDR3: TGTGCCAGTAGACGTCCAGGTGGGAACAATGAGCAGTTCTTC. Its protein is CASRRPGGNNEQFF. The J gene is TRBJ2-1, the V gene TRBV19; D is unresolved. V was clipped by 6 bases and J by 5 bases, with 14 bases between them. The germline gives CDR1 LNHDA, CDR2 SQIVND (reference sequence). This CDR3 contains 14 residues.

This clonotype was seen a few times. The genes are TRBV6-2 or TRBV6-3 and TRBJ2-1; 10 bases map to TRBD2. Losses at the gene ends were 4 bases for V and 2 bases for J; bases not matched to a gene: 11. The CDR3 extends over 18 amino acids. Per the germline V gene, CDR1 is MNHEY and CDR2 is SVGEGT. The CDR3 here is CASSSPSRTSGAYNEQFF. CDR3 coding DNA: TGTGCCAGCAGTTCCCCCTCCCGGACTAGCGGCGCCTACAATGAGCAGTTCTTC.